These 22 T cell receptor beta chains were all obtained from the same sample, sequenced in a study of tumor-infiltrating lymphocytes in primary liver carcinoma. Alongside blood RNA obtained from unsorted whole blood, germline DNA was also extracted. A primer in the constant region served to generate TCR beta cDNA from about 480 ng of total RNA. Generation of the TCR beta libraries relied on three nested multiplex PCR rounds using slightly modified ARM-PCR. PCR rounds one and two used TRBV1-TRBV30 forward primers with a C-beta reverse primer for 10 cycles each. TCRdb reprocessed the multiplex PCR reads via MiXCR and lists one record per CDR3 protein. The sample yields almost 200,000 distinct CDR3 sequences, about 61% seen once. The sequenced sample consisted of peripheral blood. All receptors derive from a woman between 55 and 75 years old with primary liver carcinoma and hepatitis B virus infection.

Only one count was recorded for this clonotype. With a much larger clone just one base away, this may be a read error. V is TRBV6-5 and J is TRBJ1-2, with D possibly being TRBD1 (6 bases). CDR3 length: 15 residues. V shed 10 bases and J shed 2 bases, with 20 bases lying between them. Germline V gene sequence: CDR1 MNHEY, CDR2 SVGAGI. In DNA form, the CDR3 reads TGTGCCAACAGAGGAGCGGGACAAGCAAACTATGGCTACACCTTC. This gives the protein CANRGAGQANYGYTF.

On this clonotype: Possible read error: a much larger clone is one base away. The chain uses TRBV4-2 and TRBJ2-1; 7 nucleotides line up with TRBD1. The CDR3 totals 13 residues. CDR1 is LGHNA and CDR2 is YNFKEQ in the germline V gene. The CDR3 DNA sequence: TGTGCCAGCATAAGAAGGGGGCGGAATGAGCACTTCTTC. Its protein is CASIRRGRNEHFF.

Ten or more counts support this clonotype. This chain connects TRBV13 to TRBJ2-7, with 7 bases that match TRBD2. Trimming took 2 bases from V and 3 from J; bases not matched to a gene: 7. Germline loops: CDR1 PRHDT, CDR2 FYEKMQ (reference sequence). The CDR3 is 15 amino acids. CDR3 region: CASSLIVAGVYEQYF. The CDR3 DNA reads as TGTGCCAGCAGCTTAATCGTCGCGGGAGTCTACGAGCAGTACTTC.

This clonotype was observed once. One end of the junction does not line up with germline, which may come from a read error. CDR3 sequence (DNA): TGTGTCAGCAACTTAAGGACCATGGGACTAGCGGGAGGGGGTTTACACAATGAGCAGTTCTTC. This gives the protein CVSNLRTMGLAGGGLHNEQFF. The rearrangement links TRBV11-2 to TRBJ2-1; 16 bases fit TRBD2. The CDR3 loop spans 21 amino acids. In germline, CDR1 is SGHAT, CDR2 FQNNGV. The variable domain in full, completed from reference TRBV11-2 and TRBJ2-1, reads EAGVAQSPRYKIIEKRQSVAFWCNPISGHATLYWYQQILGQGPKLLIQFQNNGVVDDSQLPKDRFSAERLKGVDSTLKIQPAKLEDSAVYLCVSNLRTMGLAGGGLHNEQFFGPGTRLTVL.

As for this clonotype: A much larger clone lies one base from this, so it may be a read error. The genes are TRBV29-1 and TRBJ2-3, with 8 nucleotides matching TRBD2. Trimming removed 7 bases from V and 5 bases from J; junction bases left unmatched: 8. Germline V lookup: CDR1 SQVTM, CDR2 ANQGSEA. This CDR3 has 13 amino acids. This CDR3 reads CSAGRGDIDTQYF. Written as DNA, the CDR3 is TGCAGCGCGGGGCGGGGGGATATAGATACGCAGTATTTT.

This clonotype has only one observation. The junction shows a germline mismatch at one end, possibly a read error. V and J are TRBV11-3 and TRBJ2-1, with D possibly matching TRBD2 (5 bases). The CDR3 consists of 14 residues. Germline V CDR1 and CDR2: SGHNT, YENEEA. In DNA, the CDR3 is TGTGCCAGCAATCCTGCTAGCTCCTACGATGAGCAGTTCTTC. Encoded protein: CASNPASSYDEQFF.

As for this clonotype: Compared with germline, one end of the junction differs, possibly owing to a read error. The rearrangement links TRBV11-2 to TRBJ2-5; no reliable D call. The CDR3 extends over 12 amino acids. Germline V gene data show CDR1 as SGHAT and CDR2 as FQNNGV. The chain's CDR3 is CANSLAEGTQYF. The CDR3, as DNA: TGTGCCAACAGCTTAGCAGAAGGGACCCAGTACTTC. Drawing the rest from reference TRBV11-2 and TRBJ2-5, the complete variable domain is EAGVAQSPRYKIIEKRQSVAFWCNPISGHATLYWYQQILGQGPKLLIQFQNNGVVDDSQLPKDRFSAERLKGVDSTLKIQPAKLEDSAVYLCANSLAEGTQYFGPGTRLLVL.

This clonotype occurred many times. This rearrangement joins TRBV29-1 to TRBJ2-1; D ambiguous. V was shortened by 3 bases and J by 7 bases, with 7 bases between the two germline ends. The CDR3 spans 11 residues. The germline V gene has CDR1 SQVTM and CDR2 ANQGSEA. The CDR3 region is CSVEVRNEQFF. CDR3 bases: TGCAGCGTTGAGGTTAGAAATGAGCAGTTCTTC.

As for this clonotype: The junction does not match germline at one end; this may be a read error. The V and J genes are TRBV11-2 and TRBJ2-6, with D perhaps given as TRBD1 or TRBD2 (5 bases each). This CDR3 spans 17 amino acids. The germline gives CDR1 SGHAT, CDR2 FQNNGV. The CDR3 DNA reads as TGTGCCAGCAGTTTTGGTTCGGGGTTCTCTGGGGCCAAAGTCCTGACTTTC. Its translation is CASSFGSGFSGAKVLTF.

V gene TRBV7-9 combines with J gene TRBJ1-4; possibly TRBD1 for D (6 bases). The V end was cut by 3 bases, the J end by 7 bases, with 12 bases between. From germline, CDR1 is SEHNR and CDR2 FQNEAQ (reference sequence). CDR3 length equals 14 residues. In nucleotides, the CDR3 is TGTGCCAGCAGCTTGGGGGGGCGGACTGAAAAACTGTTTTTT. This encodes CASSLGGRTEKLFF.

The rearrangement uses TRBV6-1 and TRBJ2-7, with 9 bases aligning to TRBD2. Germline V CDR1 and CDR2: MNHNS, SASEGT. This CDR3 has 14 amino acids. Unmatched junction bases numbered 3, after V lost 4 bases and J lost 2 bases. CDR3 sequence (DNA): TGTGCCAGCAGTGGGCGACTAGCGGCCTACGAGCAGTACTTC. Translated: CASSGRLAAYEQYF.

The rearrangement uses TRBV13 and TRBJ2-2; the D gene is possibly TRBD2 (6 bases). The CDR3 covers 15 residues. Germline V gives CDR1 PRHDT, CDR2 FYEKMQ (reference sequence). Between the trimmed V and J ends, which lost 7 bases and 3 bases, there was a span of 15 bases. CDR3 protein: CASNGGLEYTGELFF. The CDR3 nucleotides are TGTGCCAGCAATGGGGGGTTGGAGTACACCGGGGAGCTGTTTTTT.

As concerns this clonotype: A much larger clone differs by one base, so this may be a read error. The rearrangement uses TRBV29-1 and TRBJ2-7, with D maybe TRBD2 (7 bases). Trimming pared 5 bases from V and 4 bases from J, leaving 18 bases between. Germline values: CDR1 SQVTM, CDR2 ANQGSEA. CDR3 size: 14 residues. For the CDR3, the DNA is TGCAGCGTTAGTGCGGGGGCGTTAGGGTACGAGCAGTACTTC. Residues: CSVSAGALGYEQYF.

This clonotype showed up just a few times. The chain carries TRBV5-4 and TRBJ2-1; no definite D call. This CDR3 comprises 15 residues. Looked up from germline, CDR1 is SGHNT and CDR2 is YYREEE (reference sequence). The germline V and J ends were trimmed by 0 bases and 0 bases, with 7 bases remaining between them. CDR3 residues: CASSLAPDSYNEQFF. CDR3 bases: TGTGCCAGCAGCTTGGCCCCGGACTCCTACAATGAGCAGTTCTTC.

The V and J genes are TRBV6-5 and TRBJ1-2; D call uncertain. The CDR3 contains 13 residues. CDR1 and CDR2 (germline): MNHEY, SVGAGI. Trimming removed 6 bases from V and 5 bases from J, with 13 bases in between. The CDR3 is CASRSTTVYGYTF. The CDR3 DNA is TGTGCCAGCAGATCGACAACCGTGTATGGCTACACCTTC.

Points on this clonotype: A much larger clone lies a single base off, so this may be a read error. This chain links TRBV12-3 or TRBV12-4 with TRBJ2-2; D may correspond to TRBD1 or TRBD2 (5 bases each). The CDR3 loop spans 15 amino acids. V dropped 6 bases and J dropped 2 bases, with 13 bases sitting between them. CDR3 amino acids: CASSTRGLNTGELFF. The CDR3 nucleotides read TGTGCCAGCAGCACCCGGGGCCTTAACACCGGGGAGCTGTTTTTT.

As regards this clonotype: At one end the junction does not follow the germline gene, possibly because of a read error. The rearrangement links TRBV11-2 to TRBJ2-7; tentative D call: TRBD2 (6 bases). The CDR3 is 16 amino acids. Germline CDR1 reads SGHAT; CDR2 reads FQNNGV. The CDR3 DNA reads TGTGCCAACAGCCCGGGCTGGGGAGGTCGAGGCTACGAGCAGCACTTC. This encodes CANSPGWGGRGYEQHF.

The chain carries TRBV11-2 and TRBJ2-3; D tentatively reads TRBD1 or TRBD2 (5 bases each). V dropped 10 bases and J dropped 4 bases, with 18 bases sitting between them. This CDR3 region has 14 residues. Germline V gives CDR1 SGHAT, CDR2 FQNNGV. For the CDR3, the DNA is TGTGCCAACATCTCGGGGCGAACCGCAGATACGCAGTATTTT. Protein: CANISGRTADTQYF. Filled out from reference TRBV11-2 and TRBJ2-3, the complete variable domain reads EAGVAQSPRYKIIEKRQSVAFWCNPISGHATLYWYQQILGQGPKLLIQFQNNGVVDDSQLPKDRFSAERLKGVDSTLKIQPAKLEDSAVYLCANISGRTADTQYFGPGTRLTVL.

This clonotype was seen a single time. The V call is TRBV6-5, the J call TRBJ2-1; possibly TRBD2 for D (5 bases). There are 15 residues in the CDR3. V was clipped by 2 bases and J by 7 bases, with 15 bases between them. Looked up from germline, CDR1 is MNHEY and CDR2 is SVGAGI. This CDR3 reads CASSYQSGVRNEQFF. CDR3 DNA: TGTGCCAGCAGTTACCAGAGCGGAGTCCGGAATGAGCAGTTCTTC.

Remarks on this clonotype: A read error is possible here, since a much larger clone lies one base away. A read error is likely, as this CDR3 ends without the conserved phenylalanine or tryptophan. The CDR3 region has the DNA TGTGCCAGCAACCTGGACAGGGTTAATGAAAAACTGTTTGTT. Translating it yields CASNLDRVNEKLFV. This rearrangement joins TRBV6-1 to TRBJ1-4; 8 bases map to TRBD1. V was pared by 7 bases and J by 4 bases, with 5 bases of the junction left unmatched. Germline V lookup: CDR1 MNHNS, CDR2 SASEGT. The CDR3 totals 14 residues.

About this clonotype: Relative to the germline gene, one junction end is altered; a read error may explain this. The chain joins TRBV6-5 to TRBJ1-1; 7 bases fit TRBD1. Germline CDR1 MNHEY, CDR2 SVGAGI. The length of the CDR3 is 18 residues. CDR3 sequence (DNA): TGTGCCAGCAGTTACTTTTTCCCTCAGGGGGGAAGGAACGCTGAAGCTTCCTTT. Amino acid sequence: CASSYFFPQGGRNAEASF.

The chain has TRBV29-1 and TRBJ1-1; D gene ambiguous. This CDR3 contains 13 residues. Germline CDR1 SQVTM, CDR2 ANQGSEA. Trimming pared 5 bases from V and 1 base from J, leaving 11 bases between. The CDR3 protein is CSVRQDRNTEAFF. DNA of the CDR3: TGCAGCGTTCGGCAAGACCGGAACACTGAAGCTTTCTTT.